Below, 30 T cell receptor beta chains from the same sample are listed, as sequenced in a study of CXCR3-negative and CXCR3-positive naive CD8 T cells. Carrying UMI labels, the TRB cDNA libraries were prepared through 5' RACE. TCRdb re-called the 5' RACE reads and catalogs CDR3 proteins one per entry, DNA excluded. Its clone listing holds 60,000 or so distinct CDR3 sequences. Sequenced input: memory CD8+ T cells from blood. All receptors come from a human donor in good health. Some clones in this sample may be carry-over from other donors' samples.

J is TRBJ1-2 and V is TRBV14; TCRdb indicates TRBD1, and absent DNA this call remains unverified. The CDR3 length is 16 residues. Germline values: CDR1 SGHDN, CDR2 FVKESK. The CDR3 loop reads CASSPGQGPVSDGHTF.

The chain couples TRBV6-6 to TRBJ1-1; there is no DNA to check the TCRdb D call of TRBD1. Germline values: CDR1 MNHNY, CDR2 SVGAGI (reference sequence). CDR3 length: 14 amino acids. CDR3 protein: CASSFQGARTEAFF.

V usage is TRBV25-1 and J usage is TRBJ2-1; TCRdb gives TRBD1 as the D gene, but with no DNA this cannot be confirmed. CDR3 size: 19 residues. CDR1 and CDR2 (germline): MGHDK, SYGVNS. CDR3 amino acids: CASSDSTGGGRSSYNEQFF.

The chain has TRBV7-9 and TRBJ2-7; TCRdb's assignment of TRBD1 cannot be checked, as there is no DNA. CDR1 is SEHNR and CDR2 is FQNEAQ in the germline V gene (reference sequence). This CDR3 has 14 residues. The CDR3 sequence: CASRPGGLPYEQYF.

The J gene is TRBJ2-7, the V gene TRBV7-2; as DNA is missing, the TRBD1 call by TCRdb cannot be tested. Germline CDR1 SGHTA, CDR2 FQGNSA. This CDR3 is built from 17 residues. CDR3 residues: CASSLGGGQGSSYEQYF.

This chain links TRBV27 with TRBJ2-7; the TCRdb call, TRBD2, lacks DNA for checking. CDR1 MNHEY and CDR2 SMNVEV come from the germline V gene (reference sequence). The CDR3 length is 14 residues. Here the CDR3 reads CASSSGLAMSEQYF.

The genes are TRBV7-9 and TRBJ2-5; TCRdb lists TRBD1, though no DNA is available to test this call. This CDR3 region has 16 residues. The germline gives CDR1 SEHNR, CDR2 FQNEAQ (reference sequence). The CDR3 protein is CASSPTPGLGQETQYF.

This rearrangement joins TRBV4-2 to TRBJ2-1; TCRdb names TRBD1, which stays unverified in the absence of DNA. The CDR3 runs to 16 residues. Germline V CDR1 and CDR2: LGHNA, YNFKEQ. The CDR3 sequence: CASSQDPGGPPWEQFF.

V usage is TRBV4-3 and J usage is TRBJ2-5. CDR3 length: 14 residues. Germline V CDR1 and CDR2: LGHNA, YSLEER. The CDR3 loop reads CASSQDRSQETQYF.

The chain joins TRBV28 to TRBJ2-7; no DNA is available, so the TRBD2 call from TCRdb remains unchecked. The germline V gene has CDR1 MDHEN and CDR2 SYDVKM. There are 15 residues in the CDR3. The CDR3 is CASSFSPAGGIEQFF.

The J gene is TRBJ1-3, the V gene TRBV29-1; TCRdb returns TRBD1, unconfirmable since there is no DNA. CDR1 and CDR2 (germline): SQVTM, ANQGSEA. This CDR3 region has 18 residues. The CDR3 region is CSVEDPRTGGMTLDTIYF.

The rearrangement joins TRBV7-2 to TRBJ1-2; TCRdb's D gene call, TRBD1, goes unchecked for lack of DNA. Germline V lookup: CDR1 SGHTA, CDR2 FQGNSA. The length of the CDR3 is 15 residues. The CDR3 sequence is CASRFNPGEIYGYTF.

The J gene is TRBJ2-1, the V gene TRBV4-1. In germline, CDR1 is MGHRA, CDR2 YSYEKL. The CDR3 extends over 16 amino acids. CDR3: CASSQDSYSSYNEQFF.

The V call is TRBV20-1, the J call TRBJ1-2; TCRdb indicates TRBD1, and absent DNA this call remains unverified. Germline values: CDR1 DFQATT, CDR2 SNEGSKA (reference sequence). There are 13 residues in the CDR3. This CDR3 is CSASPKGRDGYTF.

This chain uses TRBV28 with TRBJ2-3; TCRdb's D call of TRBD2 is untestable without DNA. This CDR3 is built from 15 residues. Germline V gene lookup returns CDR1 MDHEN and CDR2 SYDVKM. The CDR3 sequence: CASSSLAGPTDTQYF.

The chain couples TRBV4-3 to TRBJ2-1. Looked up from germline, CDR1 is LGHNA and CDR2 is YSLEER. CDR3 size: 13 residues. This chain's CDR3 is CASSQGLSNEQFF.

V usage is TRBV11-2 and J usage is TRBJ2-7. This CDR3 comprises 13 residues. Germline loops: CDR1 SGHAT, CDR2 FQNNGV. The CDR3: CASGLGTTYEQYF.

V and J are TRBV12-3 or TRBV12-4 and TRBJ1-2; no DNA is available, so the TRBD1 call from TCRdb remains unchecked. The CDR3 contains 12 residues. CDR3 loop: CASSPGFYGYTF.

This rearrangement joins TRBV28 to TRBJ2-1; TCRdb designates TRBD1, a call that cannot be tested without DNA. CDR1 is MDHEN, CDR2 SYDVKM, per germline. The length of the CDR3 is 13 residues. The chain's CDR3 is CASSKDINNEQFF. Using reference TRBV28 and TRBJ2-1 for the parts outside the CDR3, the full variable domain is DVKVTQSSRYLVKRTGEKVFLECVQDMDHENMFWYRQDPGLGLRLIYFSYDVKMKEKGDIPEGYSVSREKKERFSLILESASTNQTSMYLCASSKDINNEQFFGPGTRLTVL.

The gene calls are TRBV5-6 and TRBJ2-3; no DNA is available, so the TRBD2 call from TCRdb remains unchecked. CDR1 and CDR2 (germline): SGHDT, YYEEEE. The CDR3 runs 16 residues. This chain's CDR3 is CASSLVLAGETDTQYF. The complete variable domain, with remaining parts taken from reference TRBV5-6 and TRBJ2-3, reads DAGVTQSPTHLIKTRGQQVTLRCSPKSGHDTVSWYQQALGQGPQFIFQYYEEEERQRGNFPDRFSGHQFPNYSSELNVNALLLGDSALYLCASSLVLAGETDTQYFGPGTRLTVL.

This sequence joins TRBV7-9 and TRBJ2-1; TCRdb names TRBD1, which stays unverified in the absence of DNA. CDR3 length: 13 amino acids. Germline V gives CDR1 SEHNR, CDR2 FQNEAQ (reference sequence). Here the CDR3 reads CASSPVGGNEQFF.

The V call is TRBV20-1, the J call TRBJ2-7; lacking DNA, the TRBD1 call made by TCRdb goes unchecked. The CDR3 consists of 15 residues. Per the germline V gene, CDR1 is DFQATT and CDR2 is SNEGSKA (reference sequence). CDR3 amino acids: CSARDLQGLSYEQYF.

The gene calls are TRBV7-6 and TRBJ2-3; TCRdb's assignment of TRBD1 cannot be checked, as there is no DNA. CDR3 length: 14 residues. The germline V gene has CDR1 SGHVS and CDR2 FNYEAQ. The CDR3 sequence: CASSNQGWLDTQYF. Combining the CDR3 with reference TRBV7-6 and TRBJ2-3 gives the whole variable domain GAGVSQSPRYKVTKRGQDVALRCDPISGHVSLYWYRQALGQGPEFLTYFNYEAQQDKSGLPNDRFSAERPEGSISTLTIQRTEQRDSAMYRCASSNQGWLDTQYFGPGTRLTVL.

The J gene is TRBJ2-5, the V gene TRBV7-9; the TCRdb call, TRBD1, lacks DNA for checking. The CDR3 consists of 18 residues. Germline V lookup: CDR1 SEHNR, CDR2 FQNEAQ (reference sequence). This CDR3 is CASSSSRKDKYYQETQYF.

The chain recombines TRBV7-7 with TRBJ2-5; without DNA, the TCRdb call of TRBD2 cannot be checked. The CDR3 is 16 amino acids. The germline gives CDR1 SSHAT, CDR2 FNYEAQ (reference sequence). This CDR3 reads CASTPNGGEYQETQYF.

The rearrangement uses TRBV6-1 and TRBJ1-1. The CDR3 consists of 14 residues. Germline assignment: CDR1 MNHNS and CDR2 SASEGT. The chain's CDR3 is CASSGGQGGTEAFF.

The chain recombines TRBV2 with TRBJ2-1; the TCRdb D gene call, TRBD1, has no DNA to confirm it. Germline V gene data show CDR1 as SNHLY and CDR2 as FYNNEI. The CDR3 loop spans 16 amino acids. The CDR3 here is CASSEIREGVHNEQFF.

The chain has TRBV28 and TRBJ2-7; TCRdb proposes TRBD1, but this gene call is untestable without DNA. The V gene's germline CDR1 is MDHEN and CDR2 SYDVKM. The CDR3 extends over 15 amino acids. CDR3 loop: CASSPPGQGIHEQYF.

The chain combines TRBV29-1 with TRBJ2-2; TCRdb lists TRBD2, though no DNA is available to test this call. Germline V gene lookup returns CDR1 SQVTM and CDR2 ANQGSEA. This CDR3 has 16 amino acids. This CDR3 reads CSVHLGASGDTGELFF.

The rearrangement links TRBV11-2 to TRBJ1-1; TCRdb's D call of TRBD1 is untestable without DNA. The CDR3 extends over 16 amino acids. CDR1 is SGHAT, CDR2 FQNNGV, per germline. CDR3 protein: CASITDRGRMNTEAFF.